Listed below are T cell receptor beta chains from one sample, sequenced in a study of T-cell reconstitution after alpha-beta-depleted transplantation in children. TCRdb recomputed calls from the PCR reads with MiXCR, one row per CDR3 protein. The profile covers approximately 430,000 distinct CDR3 sequences, with roughly 15% appearing a single time and roughly 29% taken by the ten largest. Here the sequenced sample was PBMCs, mostly from graft donor cells, taken 360 days after TCRalphabeta/CD19-depleted stem cell transplant. These receptor sequences come from a boy younger than two who had a stem cell transplant for Wiskott-Aldrich syndrome, so the T cells may come from the graft donor. Each CDR3 is given with its conserved first and last residue. D genes are given only for firm matches. Some rows have no size entry. The others give once, few or many, or a class for an expanded clone.

abundance	v_gene	j_gene	d_gene	CDR3nt	CDR3aa
-	TRBV20-1	TRBJ2-2	-	TGCAGTGCTAGACACCCGAACACCGGGGAGCTGTTTTTT	CSARHPNTGELFF
once	TRBV7-9	TRBJ2-3	-	TGTGCCAGCAGCTCTACTAGGGTTGTCACAGATACGCAGTATTTT	CASSSTRVVTDTQYF
-	TRBV13	TRBJ2-5	TRBD1	TGTGCCAGCAGCAAGGACAGGGTGGAGACCCAGTACTTC	CASSKDRVETQYF
-	TRBV5-6	TRBJ2-7	-	TGTGCCAGCAGCGCCCGACTGTCCGAGCAGTACTTC	CASSARLSEQYF
few	TRBV7-9	TRBJ1-1	-	TGTGCCAGCAGCTTTGAACAGGAAGCTTTCTTT	CASSFEQEAFF
few	TRBV15	TRBJ2-5	TRBD1	TGTGCCACCAGCAGGGACAGGGCCCAAGAGACCCAGTACTTC	CATSRDRAQETQYF
-	TRBV4-3	TRBJ2-7	-	TGCGCCAGCAGCCAATCCCAGACTAGAACCTACGAGCAGTACTTC	CASSQSQTRTYEQYF
-	TRBV27	TRBJ2-5	-	TGTGCCAGCAGTTCGGCGGGTAGGGAGACCCAGTACTTC	CASSSAGRETQYF
-	TRBV12-3/TRBV12-4	TRBJ2-1	-	TGTGCCAGCAGGAGTAGGCCTAGCCACAATGAGCAGTTCTTC	CASRSRPSHNEQFF
few	TRBV24-1	TRBJ2-1	-	TGTGCCACCAGTGATTCCCGATTACGACTAGTAGGGCAGTTCTTC	CATSDSRLRLVGQFF
-	TRBV12-3/TRBV12-4	TRBJ2-5	-	TGTGCCAGCAGTGTGGGCTGGGAGACCCAGTACTTC	CASSVGWETQYF
-	TRBV20-1	TRBJ2-3	TRBD2	TGCAGTGCCTCTGGACTAGCCACAGATACGCAGTATTTT	CSASGLATDTQYF
-	TRBV7-9	TRBJ2-7	TRBD1	TGTGCCAGCAGCTTAGTATTCGGGACAGCGAACTACGAGCAGTACTTC	CASSLVFGTANYEQYF
many	TRBV4-2	TRBJ2-7	-	TGTGCCAGCAGCCAAGAGATTCTTCGGGAGCAGTACTTC	CASSQEILREQYF
-	TRBV24-1	TRBJ2-5	-	TGTGCCACCAGTGTGACAGGGGAGGGAGAGACCCAGTACTTC	CATSVTGEGETQYF
few	TRBV2	TRBJ2-2	TRBD1	TGTGCCAGCAGGGACAGGGGGAAGAACACCGGGGAGCTGTTTTTT	CASRDRGKNTGELFF
-	TRBV12-3/TRBV12-4	TRBJ2-2	TRBD2	TGTGCCAGTATGACTAGCGCGAACACCGGGGAGCTGTTTTTT	CASMTSANTGELFF
few	TRBV27	TRBJ2-3	TRBD2	TGTGCCAGCAGGAGGACTAGCGGGGGCCGCACAGATACGCAGTATTTT	CASRRTSGGRTDTQYF
-	TRBV18	TRBJ2-1	TRBD2	TGTGCCAGCTCACCATCCGGACTAGGTGTTGGAGAAAATGAGCAGTTCTTC	CASSPSGLGVGENEQFF
few	TRBV20-1	TRBJ2-5	-	TGCAGTGCTAGGAGTTTGGAGACCCAGTACTTC	CSARSLETQYF
-	TRBV29-1	TRBJ2-4	-	TGCAGCGCGGAACAGGGAAAGGGGGCCAAAAACATTCAGTACTTC	CSAEQGKGAKNIQYF
-	TRBV7-2	TRBJ2-1	TRBD1	TGTGCCAGCAGCATCTGGGACAGGTTTGTCAATGAGCAGTTCTTC	CASSIWDRFVNEQFF
-	TRBV10-2	TRBJ2-1	TRBD2	TGCGCCAGCAGTGAGAGGGGACTAGCGGGAGTAAGGGAGCAGTTCTTC	CASSERGLAGVREQFF
-	TRBV6-5	TRBJ2-7	TRBD2	TGTGCCAGCAGTTACCCTCGACTAGCTAGCTACGAGCAGTACTTC	CASSYPRLASYEQYF
few	TRBV7-2	TRBJ2-7	-	TGTGCCAGCAGCCCCGCGGACAGTTACTACGAGCAGTACTTC	CASSPADSYYEQYF
-	TRBV3-1	TRBJ2-7	TRBD2	TGTGCCAGCAGCCGATTCACACTAGCGGGAGAGGAACAGTACTTC	CASSRFTLAGEEQYF
-	TRBV4-1	TRBJ2-2	-	TGCGCCGTCCGAGGGGCCACCGGGGAGCTGTTTTTT	CAVRGATGELFF
few	TRBV12-5	TRBJ2-1	-	TGTGCTAGTGGTTTGGTATTGAGGGCTGAGGACAATGAGCAGTTCTTC	CASGLVLRAEDNEQFF
few	TRBV12-3/TRBV12-4	TRBJ2-7	-	TGTGCCAGCAGCTCCCCCTTTGGTGGGTACGAGCAGTACTTC	CASSSPFGGYEQYF
few	TRBV5-1	TRBJ2-7	TRBD1	TGCGCCAGCAGCTTGCTGGGGACAGGGGGCGAGCAGTACTTC	CASSLLGTGGEQYF
many	TRBV12-3/TRBV12-4	TRBJ2-3	-	TGTGCCAGCAGTTTAGATGGGGCAGTCACAGATACGCAGTATTTT	CASSLDGAVTDTQYF
once	TRBV6-2/TRBV6-3	TRBJ2-3	-	TGTGCCAGCAGTTACTCTTCGCCAGATACGCAGTATTTT	CASSYSSPDTQYF
-	TRBV20-1	TRBJ2-3	-	TGCAGTGCTAGAGTTTTTGTTCTGGCTCGTTCTAGCACAGATACGCAGTATTTT	CSARVFVLARSSTDTQYF
few	TRBV12-3/TRBV12-4	TRBJ2-1	-	TGTGCCAGCGAGGCAGGGAGCAATGAGCAGTTCTTC	CASEAGSNEQFF
many	TRBV3-1	TRBJ2-7	-	TGTGCCAGCAGCCAAGGGCATAGCTCCTACGAGCAGTACTTC	CASSQGHSSYEQYF
-	TRBV5-1	TRBJ2-3	-	TGCGCCAGCAGCTTGGGGGGAACCACCACAGATACGCAGTATTTT	CASSLGGTTTDTQYF
few	TRBV28	TRBJ1-5	-	TGTGCCAGCAGTTTTTGGAGACCGGGCAATCAGCCCCAGCATTTT	CASSFWRPGNQPQHF
few	TRBV29-1	TRBJ2-5	-	TGCAGCGTTGGGCAGAGGGAGACCCAGTACTTC	CSVGQRETQYF
-	TRBV2	TRBJ2-5	TRBD1	TGTGCCACCGACAGGGGAGCTCAAGAGACCCAGTACTTC	CATDRGAQETQYF
few	TRBV11-2	TRBJ1-4	TRBD1	TGTGCCAGCAGTCCTGACAGGGGGCGAGGCGAAAAACTGTTTTTT	CASSPDRGRGEKLFF